Presented here are 21 T cell receptor beta chains from one specimen sequenced in a study of post-analysis software for immune sequencing data. Study-level findings and limits: About five TRBV segments, including TRBV5-6, TRBV5-1 and TRBV20-1, were more frequent in patients than controls.

No antigen has been identified for these receptors. Unique molecular identifiers had been added to the TCR beta cDNA libraries. TCRdb recomputed calls from the PCR reads with MiXCR, one row per CDR3 protein. Of 150,000 to 200,000 distinct CDR3 sequences listed, about 29% are singletons. Sequences were obtained from blood. The receptors originated from a girl under 18 with multiple sclerosis.

This clonotype was observed a few times. This chain connects TRBV12-3 or TRBV12-4 to TRBJ1-1; TRBD1 aligns across 7 bases. Trimming at V came to 6 bases and at J to 2 bases, leaving 6 bases not matched to a gene. This CDR3 region has 14 residues. As DNA, the CDR3 is TGTGCCAGCAGGGCCGGGACAGAAAACACTGAAGCTTTCTTT. Amino acids: CASRAGTENTEAFF.

This clonotype was picked up many times. The genes are TRBV29-1 and TRBJ2-3, with D perhaps matching TRBD2 (6 bases). CDR1 and CDR2 from the germline V gene are SQVTM and ANQGSEA. V was pared by 3 bases and J by 4 bases, with 8 bases between. The CDR3 runs 12 residues. The CDR3 region has the DNA TGCAGCGTTGACGGGAGCTCAGATACGCAGTATTTT. The encoded protein is CSVDGSSDTQYF.

This clonotype has just one count. The chain links TRBV9 to TRBJ2-1, with D tentatively TRBD1 or TRBD2 (5 bases each). The CDR3 is made up of 14 amino acids. Per the germline V gene, CDR1 is SGDLS and CDR2 is YYNGEE. The V end was cut by 3 bases, the J end by 5 bases, with 12 bases between. Written as DNA, the CDR3 is TGTGCCAGCAGCGCCCGACGGGGCGACAATGAGCAGTTCTTC. It translates to CASSARRGDNEQFF.

About this clonotype itself: A much more abundant neighbour one base away suggests this may be a read error. The chain has TRBV4-2 and TRBJ2-3, with D perhaps matching TRBD2 (5 bases). CDR1 and CDR2 from the germline V gene are LGHNA and YNFKEQ. This CDR3 spans 16 amino acids. The CDR3 protein is CARSQRLASSTDTQYF. CDR3 bases: TGTGCCCGCAGCCAAAGGCTAGCTTCCTCCACAGATACGCAGTATTTT.

The sample holds many counts of this clonotype. This chain's CDR3 is CSVEENGSQETQYF. The CDR3 nucleotides are TGCAGCGTTGAAGAGAACGGCAGCCAAGAGACCCAGTACTTC. The rearrangement links TRBV29-1 to TRBJ2-5; D is undetermined. Trimming took off 0 bases at V and 1 base at J, with 9 bases between the two ends. The CDR3 sequence is 14 residues long. Germline-derived CDR1 and CDR2 are SQVTM and ANQGSEA.

This clonotype has a count of ten or more. This chain connects TRBV12-3 or TRBV12-4 to TRBJ2-7, with TRBD1 matching over 10 bases. J gave up 6 bases and V 8 bases, and 7 bases lay outside the gene matches. This CDR3 spans 13 amino acids. The CDR3 coding sequence is TGTGCCAGCTCGGGACAGGGGATTCGCGAGCAGTACTTC. Translation gives CASSGQGIREQYF.

This clonotype was detected ten times or more. This sequence joins TRBV11-2 and TRBJ2-7, with no clear D. Germline CDR1 and CDR2: SGHAT and FQNNGV. Trimming stripped 6 bases from V and 6 bases from J, with 9 bases between. CDR3 size: 11 residues. The chain's CDR3 is CASRFVGEQYF. The CDR3 region has the DNA TGTGCCAGCAGGTTCGTAGGCGAGCAGTACTTC.

This rearrangement joins TRBV5-1 to TRBJ2-7, with 8 nucleotides matching TRBD2. V shed 3 bases, J shed 2 bases, and the junction held 7 bases outside the gene matches. The V gene's germline CDR1 is SGHRS and CDR2 YFSETQ. This CDR3 is 15 amino acids long. DNA of the CDR3: TGCGCCAGCAGCTCCACTGGCGGGGGGCCCTACGAGCAGTACTTC. Its translation is CASSSTGGGPYEQYF. Supplemented by reference TRBV5-1 and TRBJ2-7, the full variable domain reads KAGVTQTPRYLIKTRGQQVTLSCSPISGHRSVSWYQQTPGQGLQFLFEYFSETQRNKGNFPGRFSGRQFSNSRSEMNVSTLELGDSALYLCASSSTGGGPYEQYFGPGTRLTVT.

This clonotype has at least ten counts. The gene calls are TRBV5-1 and TRBJ2-3, with D hard to call. The CDR3 is made up of 15 amino acids. The ends were cut back, 0 bases at V and 3 bases at J, with 11 bases in the middle. From germline, CDR1 is SGHRS and CDR2 YFSETQ. The DNA for the CDR3 is TGCGCCAGCAGCTTGGGGCAGGTGCGAACAGATACGCAGTATTTT. It specifies CASSLGQVRTDTQYF.

This chain links TRBV20-1 with TRBJ2-7, with D perhaps matching TRBD2 (6 bases). The CDR3 is 12 amino acids. Germline lookup yields CDR1 DFQATT and CDR2 SNEGSKA (reference sequence). The ends were cut back, 3 bases at V and 3 bases at J, with 9 bases in the middle. The CDR3 DNA sequence: TGCAGTGCTAGGGGGGACTTCTACGAGCAGTACTTC. Protein: CSARGDFYEQYF.

This clonotype was observed once. The chain carries TRBV3-1 and TRBJ1-6; D is undetermined. Looked up from germline, CDR1 is LGHDT and CDR2 is YNNKEL (reference sequence). V lost 1 base to trimming and J lost 11 bases, with 6 bases between them. This CDR3 spans 12 amino acids. Here the CDR3 reads CASSQVATPLHF. Written as DNA, the CDR3 is TGTGCCAGCAGCCAAGTGGCGACACCCCTCCACTTT.

A word on this clonotype: A much larger clone is a single base away; this may be a read error. The V and J genes are TRBV10-1 and TRBJ2-7; a weak D match, TRBD1 (5 bases). Germline V gene lookup returns CDR1 WNHNN and CDR2 SYGVQD (reference sequence). V was cut by 2 bases and J by 8 bases, with 13 bases left in between. The CDR3 is 13 amino acids. CDR3 DNA: TGCGCCAGCAGTGAGAGTGGGGCCACGAAGCAGTACTTC. Its protein product is CASSESGATKQYF.

This clonotype was picked up a small number of times. The V gene is TRBV7-2, the J gene TRBJ2-7, with D hard to call. Germline CDR1 and CDR2: SGHTA and FQGNSA. CDR3 length: 11 amino acids. Between the trimmed V and J ends, which lost 2 bases and 10 bases, there was a span of 9 bases. CDR3 sequence: CASSLFGIQYF. In DNA, the CDR3 is TGTGCCAGCAGCTTATTCGGTATACAGTACTTC.

This clonotype occurred a few times. The chain joins TRBV27 to TRBJ2-7, with 7 positions matching TRBD2. The germline CDR1 and CDR2 sequences are MNHEY and SMNVEV (reference sequence). This CDR3 comprises 16 residues. V lost 0 bases, J lost 1 base, and 6 bases stayed unmatched. In nucleotides, the CDR3 is TGTGCCAGCAGTTTATCAGGGGACGGGGGGTCCTACGAGCAGTACTTC. It yields the protein CASSLSGDGGSYEQYF.

This rearrangement joins TRBV5-6 to TRBJ2-1; D possibly corresponds to TRBD2 (5 bases). CDR1 SGHDT and CDR2 YYEEEE come from the germline V gene. V gave up 1 base and J gave up 0 bases, with 8 bases separating them. CDR3 length: 15 amino acids. Written as DNA, the CDR3 is TGTGCCAGCAGCTTGCCGGGAAGCTCCTACAATGAGCAGTTCTTC. This translates into CASSLPGSSYNEQFF. Using reference TRBV5-6 and TRBJ2-1 for the parts outside the CDR3, the full variable domain is DAGVTQSPTHLIKTRGQQVTLRCSPKSGHDTVSWYQQALGQGPQFIFQYYEEEERQRGNFPDRFSGHQFPNYSSELNVNALLLGDSALYLCASSLPGSSYNEQFFGPGTRLTVL.

About this clonotype: This clone may be a read error of a much larger clone one base away. CDR3 coding DNA: TGTGCCAGCAGGGGAGCGGGAGGCTCCTACAATGAGCGGTTCTTC. Encoded protein: CASRGAGGSYNERFF. The rearrangement uses TRBV12-3 or TRBV12-4 and TRBJ2-1, with TRBD2 identical over 9 bases. CDR3 length equals 15 residues.

In its sample, this clonotype was seen a few times. CDR3 coding DNA: TGCGCCAGCAGCTTGGATGCGTGGTCCTACGAGCAGTACTTC. This translates into CASSLDAWSYEQYF. The chain carries TRBV5-1 and TRBJ2-7; no definite D call. The germline CDR1 and CDR2 sequences are SGHRS and YFSETQ. This CDR3 spans 14 amino acids. V was shortened by 0 bases and J by 1 base, with 8 bases between the two germline ends. Full variable domain (missing parts from reference TRBV5-1 and TRBJ2-7): KAGVTQTPRYLIKTRGQQVTLSCSPISGHRSVSWYQQTPGQGLQFLFEYFSETQRNKGNFPGRFSGRQFSNSRSEMNVSTLELGDSALYLCASSLDAWSYEQYFGPGTRLTVT.

This clonotype was seen repeatedly, ten times or more. This chain joins TRBV6-6 and TRBJ2-3; unclear D gene. Deletions cut 6 bases from V and 7 bases from J, with 5 bases between. Germline V gene lookup returns CDR1 MNHNY and CDR2 SVGAGI (reference sequence). This CDR3 has 10 amino acids. In DNA form, the CDR3 reads TGTGCCAGCAGCTCCAATACGCAGTATTTT. Its translation is CASSSNTQYF.

This clonotype was seen a handful of times. The chain joins TRBV24-1 to TRBJ2-6; D not certain. CDR3 length: 13 amino acids. Trimming took 0 bases from V and 4 from J, leaving 0 bases between them. CDR1 KGHDR and CDR2 SFDVKD come from the germline V gene. CDR3 region: CATSDLGANVLTF. CDR3 bases: TGTGCCACCAGTGATTTGGGGGCCAACGTCCTGACTTTC.

This clonotype was counted ten times or more. The rearrangement links TRBV29-1 to TRBJ2-1, with 9 bases that match TRBD2. CDR3 length: 13 amino acids. Trimming cost V 4 bases and J 8 bases; bases outside gene matches: 6. Germline-derived CDR1 and CDR2 are SQVTM and ANQGSEA. The DNA of the CDR3 is TGCAGCGTTGGGGGGCGGGGGGGAGATGAGCAGTTCTTC. This sequence encodes CSVGGRGGDEQFF.

This clonotype was found a few times. The chain's CDR3 is CASSPQATSYNEQFF. In nucleotides, the CDR3 is TGTGCCAGCTCACCTCAAGCGACTTCCTACAATGAGCAGTTCTTC. J is TRBJ2-1 and V is TRBV18; D is unclear. The CDR3 runs 15 residues. V lost 3 bases and J lost 1, with 10 bases in between. Germline V CDR1 and CDR2: KGHSH, LQKENI.